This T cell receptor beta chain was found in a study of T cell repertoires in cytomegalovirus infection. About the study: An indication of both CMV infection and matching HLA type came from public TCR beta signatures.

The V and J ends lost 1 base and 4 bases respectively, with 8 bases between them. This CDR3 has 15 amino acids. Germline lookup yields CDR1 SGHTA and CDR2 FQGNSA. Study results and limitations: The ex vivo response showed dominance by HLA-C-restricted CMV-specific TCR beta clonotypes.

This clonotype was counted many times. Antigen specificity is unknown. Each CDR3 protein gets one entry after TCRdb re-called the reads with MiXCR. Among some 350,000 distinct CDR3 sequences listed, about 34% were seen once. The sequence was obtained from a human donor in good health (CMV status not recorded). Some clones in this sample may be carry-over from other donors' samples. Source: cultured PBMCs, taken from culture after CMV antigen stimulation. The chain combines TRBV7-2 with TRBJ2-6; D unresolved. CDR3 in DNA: TGTGCCAGCAGCTTAGAGTGGAGCGGGGCCAACGTCCTGACTTTC. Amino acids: CASSLEWSGANVLTF. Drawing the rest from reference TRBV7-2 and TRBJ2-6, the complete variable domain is GAGVSQSPSNKVTEKGKDVELRCDPISGHTALYWYRQSLGQGLEFLIYFQGNSAPDKSGLPSDRFSAERTGGSVSTLTIQRTQQEDSAVYLCASSLEWSGANVLTFGAGSRLTVL.